This record concerns one TCR beta chain sequence. Its specificity is not known. The CDR3 has 16 residues. Looked up from germline, CDR1 is MDHEN and CDR2 is SYDVKM. V lost 3 bases and J lost 5, with 16 bases in between. This table comes from immunoSEQ multiplex PCR, and its TCRdb copy is limited to in-frame clones, with some not included. This table holds 150,000 or so clones, about nine tenths found once. The sample comes from a study of T cell responses to AZD1222 COVID-19 vaccine. Points from the study as a whole: Dominant at 160-218 and 743-854, vaccine-associated CD4 TCRs also spanned spike. Donors, mostly white British, included more females; clonal diversity was possibly underestimated.

The chain joins TRBV28 to TRBJ2-2, with TRBD2 as a possible D gene (6 bases). Here the sequenced sample was peripheral blood, taken 28 days after the second AZD1222 dose. This clonotype originated in an adult who received the AZD1222 COVID-19 vaccine. The CDR3 loop reads CASSLPGVVRTGELFF. The DNA of the CDR3 is TGTGCCAGCAGTTTGCCGGGGGTGGTAAGGACCGGGGAGCTGTTTTTT.